The 5 T cell receptor beta chains presented below share a single source sample, sequenced in a study of blood T cells in healthy people across ages. The authors ran a second PCR of 7 to 11 cycles using a sample-barcoded 5' primer and a J-beta primer mix. One entry per CDR3 protein results from TCRdb running MiXCR on the 5' RACE reads. Here the sample spans 550,000 to 750,000 distinct CDR3 sequences, roughly 20% being singletons. Sequencing used blood. The receptors originated from a man in his 70s in good health.

The chain is built from TRBV6-5 and TRBJ2-7; the D gene could be TRBD1 or TRBD2 (5 bases each). V was clipped by 4 bases and J by 0 bases, with 10 bases between them. From germline, CDR1 is MNHEY and CDR2 SVGAGI. The CDR3 runs to 14 residues. The CDR3 spells CASSSGGASYEQYF. In DNA, the CDR3 is TGTGCCAGCAGTTCTGGGGGAGCCTCCTACGAGCAGTACTTC.

The table lists this clonotype with a few counts. The junction departs from germline at one end; a sequencing error may be responsible. The chain carries TRBV29-1 and TRBJ2-5; 9 bases are shared with TRBD1. Germline loops: CDR1 SQVTM, CDR2 ANQGSEA. The CDR3 extends over 9 amino acids. CDR3 loop: CSVDWTGDF. The CDR3 region has the DNA TGCAGCGTTGATTGGACAGGGGACTTC.

This clonotype appeared a few times. The J gene is TRBJ2-5, the V gene TRBV12-3 or TRBV12-4; 12 nucleotides align to TRBD2. The CDR3 contains 15 residues. J lost 4 bases, V lost 5 bases, and 5 bases had no gene match. The CDR3 bases are TGTGCCAGCAGTGTGACTAGCGGGAGTTCAGAGACCCAGTACTTC. Amino acid sequence: CASSVTSGSSETQYF.

The chain carries TRBV27 and TRBJ1-2, with 7 nucleotides matching TRBD1. V was pared by 0 bases and J by 2 bases, with 3 bases of the junction left unmatched. The CDR3 totals 15 residues. CDR1 is MNHEY and CDR2 is SMNVEV in the germline V gene (reference sequence). The chain's CDR3 is CASSLSTGRNYGYTF. CDR3 bases: TGTGCCAGCAGTTTATCGACAGGGCGAAACTATGGCTACACCTTC.

This clonotype was recorded a few times. The J gene is TRBJ2-7, the V gene TRBV20-1; D uncertain. The CDR3 runs to 12 residues. Trimming took 2 bases from V and 4 from J, leaving 9 bases between them. The germline V gene has CDR1 DFQATT and CDR2 SNEGSKA (reference sequence). The CDR3: CSARQVSYEQYF. The CDR3 DNA sequence: TGCAGTGCTAGACAGGTTTCGTACGAGCAGTACTTC.